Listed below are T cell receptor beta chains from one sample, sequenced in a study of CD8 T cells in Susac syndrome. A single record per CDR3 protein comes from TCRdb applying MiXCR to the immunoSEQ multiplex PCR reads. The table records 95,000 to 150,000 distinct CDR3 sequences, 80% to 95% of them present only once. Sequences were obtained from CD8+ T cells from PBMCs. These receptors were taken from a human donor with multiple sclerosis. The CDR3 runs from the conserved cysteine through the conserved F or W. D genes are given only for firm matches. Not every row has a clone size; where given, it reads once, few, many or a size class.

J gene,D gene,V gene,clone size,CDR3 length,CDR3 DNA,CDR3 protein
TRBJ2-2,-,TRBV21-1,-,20,TGTGCCAGCAGCACCAATCCGGGACTAGCGGGCCGAACGAACACCGGGGAGCTGTTTTTT,CASSTNPGLAGRTNTGELFF
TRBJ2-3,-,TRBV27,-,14,TGTGCCAGCAGTTTCCAATCCCCCACAGATACGCAGTATTTT,CASSFQSPTDTQYF
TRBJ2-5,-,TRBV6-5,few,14,TGTGCCAGCAGTTACACCGGACAAGAAGAGACCCAGTACTTC,CASSYTGQEETQYF
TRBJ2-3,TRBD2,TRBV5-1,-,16,TGCGCCAGCAGCTTGGGGACTAGCGCAAGCACAGATACGCAGTATTTT,CASSLGTSASTDTQYF
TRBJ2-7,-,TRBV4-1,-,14,TGCGCCAGCAGCCAAGGTCCTGGGGGGTACGAGCAGTACTTC,CASSQGPGGYEQYF
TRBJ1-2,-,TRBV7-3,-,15,TGTGCCAGCAGCTTAGTGGCGACGGGTAACTATGGCTACACCTTC,CASSLVATGNYGYTF
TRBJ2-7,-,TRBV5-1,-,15,TGCGCCAGCAGCTTGGCCCACCCGGGTTCTACCGAGCAGTACTTC,CASSLAHPGSTEQYF
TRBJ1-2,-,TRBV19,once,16,TGTGCCAGTAGTTTCACTTACCCCCCGCGACAGTATGGCTACACCTTC,CASSFTYPPRQYGYTF
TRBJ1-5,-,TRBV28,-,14,TGTGCCAGCAGTTTTTCTTTCGGCAATCAGTGCCAGCATTTT,CASSFSFGNQCQHF
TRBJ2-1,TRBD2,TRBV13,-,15,TGTGCCAGCAGCTTCGGGACTAGTAGCAGTAATGAGCAGTTCTTC,CASSFGTSSSNEQFF
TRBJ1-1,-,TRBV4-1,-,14,TGCGCCAGCAGCCAGTATTCGGACACCTACGAAGCTTTCTTT,CASSQYSDTYEAFF
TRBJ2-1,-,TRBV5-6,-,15,TGTGCCAGCAGCTTGGACCAGGGGTCCTACAATGAGCAGTTCTTC,CASSLDQGSYNEQFF
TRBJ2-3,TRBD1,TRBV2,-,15,TGTGCCAGCAGCGACAGGGGGCGCTTAACAGATACGCAGTATTTT,CASSDRGRLTDTQYF
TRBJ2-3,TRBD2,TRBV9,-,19,TGTGCCAGCAGCGTAGCGGGGACTAGCGGTACAACTAGCACAGATACGCAGTATTTT,CASSVAGTSGTTSTDTQYF
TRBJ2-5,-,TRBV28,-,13,TGTGCCAGCAGTTTTCAGGGGCAAGAGACCCAGTACTTC,CASSFQGQETQYF
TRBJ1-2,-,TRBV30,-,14,TGTGCCTGGGGGACCTTCCTAAACAACTATGGCTACACCTTC,CAWGTFLNNYGYTF
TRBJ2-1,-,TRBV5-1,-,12,TGCGCCAGCAGTCCGATTGGGGTTGAGCAGTTCTTC,CASSPIGVEQFF